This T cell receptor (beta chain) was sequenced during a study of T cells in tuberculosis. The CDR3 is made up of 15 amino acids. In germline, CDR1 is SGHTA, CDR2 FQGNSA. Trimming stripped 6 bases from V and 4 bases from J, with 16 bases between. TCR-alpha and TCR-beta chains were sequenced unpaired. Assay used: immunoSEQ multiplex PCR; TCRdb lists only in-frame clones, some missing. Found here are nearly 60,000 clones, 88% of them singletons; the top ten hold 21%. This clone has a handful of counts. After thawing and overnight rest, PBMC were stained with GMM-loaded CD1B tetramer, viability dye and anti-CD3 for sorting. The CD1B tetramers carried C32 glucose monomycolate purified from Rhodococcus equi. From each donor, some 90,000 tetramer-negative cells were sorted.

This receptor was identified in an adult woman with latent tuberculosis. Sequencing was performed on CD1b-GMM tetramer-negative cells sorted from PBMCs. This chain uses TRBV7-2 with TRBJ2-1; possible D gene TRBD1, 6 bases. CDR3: CASSPTGQSYNEQFF. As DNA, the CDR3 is TGTGCCAGCAGTCCGACAGGACAATCTTACAATGAGCAGTTCTTC.